This record covers a single T cell receptor beta chain. Its cognate antigen is unknown. Generated by immunoSEQ multiplex PCR, the TCRdb table keeps only in-frame clones and is missing some. The sample has around 140,000 clones, over 90% seen once. These data are taken from a study of T cell responses to AZD1222 COVID-19 vaccine. The CDR3 spans 16 residues. Germline V CDR1 and CDR2: LGHNT, FRNRAP. V was clipped by 1 base and J by 3 bases, with 13 bases between them. General study results and limits: Spike-specific TCR depth and breadth grew after two AZD1222 doses. Nearly half of spike-specific TCRs reportedly target unmutated variant regions. White British people made up most donors, females outnumbered males, and clonal diversity was possibly underestimated.

This sequence joins TRBV12-5 and TRBJ1-5; no reliable D call. The source is an adult in good health. The sample here was peripheral blood, taken on day 0 of AZD1222 vaccination. The CDR3 reads CASGLGGPSLNQPQHF. The CDR3 DNA follows: TGTGCTAGTGGTTTGGGCGGGCCCTCTCTCAATCAGCCCCAGCATTTT.